This record covers a single T cell receptor (beta chain). This record comes from a study of blood T cell repertoires in COVID-19. Only in-frame clones appear in the TCRdb table, and some are missing; sequencing was by immunoSEQ multiplex PCR. Here the sample spans roughly 220,000 clones, 75% to 90% being singletons. Germline CDR1 is SGHVS and CDR2 is FQNEAQ. V was pared by 5 bases and J by 2 bases, with 6 bases of the junction left unmatched. The CDR3 totals 16 residues. The chain combines TRBV7-8 with TRBJ1-5, with 10 nucleotides matching TRBD1. What was sequenced was PBMCs or T cells enriched from blood (not recorded which). This sequence originates from a woman in her thirties or forties with acute COVID-19. The CDR3 reads CASSPRTGGGNQPQHF. Written as DNA, the CDR3 is TGTGCCAGCAGCCCGCGGACAGGGGGAGGCAATCAGCCCCAGCATTTT.